These 20 T cell receptor beta chains came from one sample sequenced in a study of T-cell reconstitution after alpha-beta-depleted transplantation in children. The library targeted TCRbeta and was prepared with unique molecular identifiers. One entry per CDR3 protein results from TCRdb running MiXCR on the PCR reads. The data hold about 980,000 distinct CDR3 sequences, with about 29% observed a single time. The specimen was PBMCs, mostly from graft donor cells, collected 360 days after TCRalphabeta/CD19-depleted stem cell transplant. The receptors here all came from a boy less than two years old who had a stem cell transplant for SCID, so the T cells may come from the graft donor.

This chain joins TRBV10-3 and TRBJ1-5, with D uncertain. Germline CDR1 ENHRY, CDR2 SYGVKD. The CDR3 has 13 residues. Trimming took off 2 bases at V and 8 bases at J, with 10 bases between the two ends. Here the CDR3 reads CAISEADLEPQHF. As DNA, the CDR3 is TGTGCCATCAGTGAGGCGGATCTTGAGCCCCAGCATTTT.

V is TRBV6-5 and J is TRBJ2-2; D perhaps matches TRBD1 (5 bases). This CDR3 is built from 15 residues. Germline loops: CDR1 MNHEY, CDR2 SVGAGI. Trimming cost V 2 bases and J 1 base, with 8 bases left between them. In DNA, the CDR3 is TGTGCCAGCAGTTACCTTGGACAGAACACCGGGGAGCTGTTTTTT. It encodes CASSYLGQNTGELFF.

The chain combines TRBV4-1 with TRBJ2-2; 8 bases are shared with TRBD1. The CDR3 runs to 15 residues. Looked up from germline, CDR1 is MGHRA and CDR2 is YSYEKL. Trimming cost V 3 bases and J 7 bases; bases outside gene matches: 7. CDR3 amino acids: CASSQDRVIGGELFF. CDR3 DNA: TGCGCCAGCAGCCAGGACAGGGTCATTGGCGGGGAGCTGTTTTTT.

In this sample, this clonotype turned up a few times. CDR3 DNA sequence: TGTGCCAGCAGCTTATCGGGTAGGGACGGCTACACCTTC. This codes for CASSLSGRDGYTF. V is TRBV11-2 and J is TRBJ1-2; the D gene is possibly TRBD1 (5 bases). V lost 2 bases, J lost 8 bases, and 12 bases lay in between. CDR1 and CDR2 from the germline V gene are SGHAT and FQNNGV. The CDR3 runs to 13 residues.

This clonotype was recorded a few times. The V gene is TRBV20-1, the J gene TRBJ2-4, with D tentatively TRBD1 (7 bases). Trimming pared 6 bases from V and 3 bases from J, leaving 15 bases between. The germline V gene has CDR1 DFQATT and CDR2 SNEGSKA (reference sequence). CDR3 length: 14 residues. The CDR3: CSAVTGEVKNIQYF. As DNA, the CDR3 is TGCAGTGCCGTCACAGGGGAGGTCAAAAACATTCAGTACTTC.

The chain recombines TRBV4-3 with TRBJ2-7, with D unclear. The length of the CDR3 is 13 residues. Germline V gene sequence: CDR1 LGHNA, CDR2 YSLEER. Trimming cost V 0 bases and J 8 bases, with 11 bases left between them. CDR3 region: CASSQDGTTKQYF. CDR3 nucleotides: TGCGCCAGCAGCCAAGATGGCACAACTAAGCAGTACTTC.

This clonotype was observed a few times. This sequence joins TRBV3-1 and TRBJ2-1, with D perhaps matching TRBD1 or TRBD2 (7 bases each). CDR3 length equals 15 residues. Germline V gives CDR1 LGHDT, CDR2 YNNKEL (reference sequence). The V and J ends lost 0 bases and 8 bases respectively, with 14 bases between them. The CDR3 sequence is CASSQDRQGGDEQFF. In DNA, the CDR3 is TGTGCCAGCAGCCAAGATCGGCAGGGGGGGGATGAGCAGTTCTTC.

This clonotype was seen a handful of times. The V gene is TRBV4-3, the J gene TRBJ2-3, with a weak D call TRBD2 (5 bases). Per germline, CDR1 LGHNA and CDR2 YSLEER. V shed 5 bases and J shed 5 bases, with 20 bases lying between them. CDR3 length: 16 residues. The CDR3 nucleotides are TGCGCCAGCAGCTTCCTGGCAGCGGAAAAAGGAGATACGCAGTATTTT. Its translation: CASSFLAAEKGDTQYF.

The CDR3 bases are TGTGCCAGCCTCCTGACTTCGTGGACGGAACCTTATGGCTACACCTTC. Its protein product is CASLLTSWTEPYGYTF. The rearrangement links TRBV2 to TRBJ1-2; no definite D call. Trimming took 8 bases from V and 5 from J, leaving 24 bases between them. Per germline, CDR1 SNHLY and CDR2 FYNNEI. The CDR3 covers 16 residues.

This clonotype was seen a single time. This chain uses TRBV29-1 with TRBJ1-5; D is unclear. Germline-derived CDR1 and CDR2 are SQVTM and ANQGSEA. This CDR3 has 11 residues. Trimming cost V 7 bases and J 8 bases, with 12 bases left between them. The CDR3 region is CSALVLKPQHF. The CDR3 nucleotides are TGCAGCGCCCTAGTCCTTAAGCCCCAGCATTTT.

The V gene is TRBV20-1, the J gene TRBJ2-1, with D perhaps given as TRBD1 or TRBD2 (6 bases each). V dropped 1 base and J dropped 3 bases, with 10 bases sitting between them. Germline V CDR1 and CDR2: DFQATT, SNEGSKA (reference sequence). CDR3 length: 14 amino acids. The CDR3, as DNA: TGCAGTGCTAGAGGGGGGGCCGGCTACAATGAGCAGTTCTTC. It is translated as CSARGGAGYNEQFF.

This clonotype appeared once. The V call is TRBV11-1, the J call TRBJ2-7; perhaps D is TRBD1 or TRBD2 (5 bases each). Trimming removed 5 bases at V and 3 bases at J, with 20 bases between. Germline-derived CDR1 and CDR2 are SGHAT and FQDESV (reference sequence). The CDR3 is 16 amino acids. DNA for the CDR3: TGTGCCAGCAGCCCAGCCGGGGACGCGAACTTCTACGAGCAGTACTTC. It translates to CASSPAGDANFYEQYF.

Only one count was recorded for this clonotype. CDR3 loop: CAAGGGTANTGELFF. The CDR3 nucleotides read TGTGCCGCAGGTGGTGGGACAGCGAACACCGGGGAGCTGTTTTTT. This chain connects TRBV6-1 to TRBJ2-2; 7 nucleotides line up with TRBD1. This CDR3 region has 15 residues. Germline V gene lookup returns CDR1 MNHNS and CDR2 SASEGT. Trimming removed 11 bases from V and 0 bases from J; junction bases left unmatched: 9.

The chain joins TRBV27 to TRBJ1-1; TRBD1 agrees at 7 bases. The CDR3 has 15 amino acids. Germline V CDR1 and CDR2: MNHEY, SMNVEV (reference sequence). Trimming cost V 7 bases and J 2 bases; bases outside gene matches: 10. CDR3: CASKSGRQGNTEAFF. DNA for the CDR3: TGTGCCAGCAAAAGTGGCCGACAGGGAAACACTGAAGCTTTCTTT.

A few counts support this clonotype. This chain joins TRBV20-1 and TRBJ2-5; 8 positions match TRBD2. CDR3 length: 13 residues. Unmatched junction bases numbered 7, after V lost 3 bases and J lost 7 bases. Germline V gives CDR1 DFQATT, CDR2 SNEGSKA (reference sequence). The CDR3 DNA follows: TGCAGTGCTAGTTGGGCGGGGGGCAGGACCCAGTACTTC. It is translated as CSASWAGGRTQYF.

This chain uses TRBV2 with TRBJ2-7; 10 positions agree with TRBD1. This CDR3 region has 16 residues. Germline CDR1 reads SNHLY; CDR2 reads FYNNEI. Trimming took 2 bases from V and 2 from J; bases not matched to a gene: 6. The CDR3 coding sequence is TGTGCCAGCAGTGAATTTTCCGGACAGGGGGCCTACGAGCAGTACTTC. Its translation is CASSEFSGQGAYEQYF.

This clonotype has only a few counts. This chain links TRBV12-3 or TRBV12-4 with TRBJ2-1, with 10 bases identical to TRBD1. V lost 8 bases to trimming and J lost 3 bases; unmatched junction nucleotides: 10. The CDR3 sequence is 16 residues long. CDR3 sequence (DNA): TGTGCCAGCGGCCCTTTTGGGACAGGGGTCTACAATGAGCAGTTCTTC. Amino acids: CASGPFGTGVYNEQFF.

This clonotype was picked up a small number of times. The chain joins TRBV20-1 to TRBJ2-1, with D unclear. This CDR3 spans 13 amino acids. The V and J ends lost 0 bases and 3 bases respectively, with 6 bases between them. Germline assignment: CDR1 DFQATT and CDR2 SNEGSKA (reference sequence). CDR3 amino acids: CSARDPSYNEQFF. The DNA of the CDR3 is TGCAGTGCTAGAGACCCTAGCTACAATGAGCAGTTCTTC.

This clonotype was picked up one time. The chain employs TRBV6-2 or TRBV6-3 and TRBJ2-1; 9 nucleotides agree with TRBD2. Germline CDR1 MNHEY, CDR2 SVGEGT. The CDR3 runs to 13 residues. The V and J ends lost 7 bases and 12 bases, in that order; junction bases with no gene match: 10. This chain's CDR3 is CASTNGRGGRQFF. CDR3 in DNA: TGTGCCAGCACCAATGGGCGGGGGGGCCGGCAGTTCTTC.

The chain joins TRBV29-1 to TRBJ2-1; D not resolved. Germline V gene sequence: CDR1 SQVTM, CDR2 ANQGSEA. Trimming left V 2 bases short and J 7 bases short, with 15 bases between. This CDR3 region has 14 residues. The CDR3 DNA is TGCAGCGTTGAATGGCAGGTCTCCGGGAATGAGCAGTTCTTC. This gives the protein CSVEWQVSGNEQFF.